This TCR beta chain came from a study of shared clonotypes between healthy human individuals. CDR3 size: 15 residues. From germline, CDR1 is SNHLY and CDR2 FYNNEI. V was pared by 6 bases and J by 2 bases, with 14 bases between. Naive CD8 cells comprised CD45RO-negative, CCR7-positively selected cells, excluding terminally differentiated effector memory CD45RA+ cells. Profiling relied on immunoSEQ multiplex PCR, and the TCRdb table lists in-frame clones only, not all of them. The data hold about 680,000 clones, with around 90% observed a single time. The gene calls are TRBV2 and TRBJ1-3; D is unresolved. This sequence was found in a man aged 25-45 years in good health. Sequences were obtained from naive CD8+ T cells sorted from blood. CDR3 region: CASRPGGGPGNTIYF. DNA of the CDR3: TGTGCCAGCAGACCCGGAGGAGGCCCTGGAAACACCATATATTTT. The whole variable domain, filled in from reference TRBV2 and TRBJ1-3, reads EPEVTQTPSHQVTQMGQEVILRCVPISNHLYFYWYRQILGQKVEFLVSFYNNEISEKSEIFDDQFSVERPDGSNFTLKIRSTKLEDSAMYFCASRPGGGPGNTIYFGEGSWLTVV.